In its sample, the clone carrying this T cell receptor (beta chain) was seen a few times. Its antigen is not identified. The source of the sample is a study of T cells after yellow fever vaccination. General study results and limits: Weaker overall, the secondary response nonetheless peaked faster (day 5 versus 15). Researchers noted that a small share of clonotypes showed up in both CD4 and CD8 compartments. At around 95% for CD4 and almost 90% for CD8, most primary-vaccination clones showed up again after the booster. Contamination by abundant bulk-population clonotypes could be present in FACS-sorted repertoires.

The V gene lost 3 bases and the J gene lost 4 bases, with 9 bases spanning the gap. Germline V lookup: CDR1 SGHRS, CDR2 YFSETQ. The CDR3 contains 13 residues. TCRdb reprocessed the 5' RACE reads via MiXCR and lists one record per CDR3 protein. The data show roughly 500,000 distinct CDR3 sequences, over 15% seen once. Sample: PBMCs, taken 15 days after the yellow fever booster vaccination. The V gene is TRBV5-1, the J gene TRBJ2-3, with D uncertain. The receptor's source is a man aged 25-40 years who received the YFV17D yellow fever vaccine. CDR3 sequence (DNA): TGCGCCAGCAGCTCAGCGCACCCAGATACGCAGTATTTT. It is translated as CASSSAHPDTQYF.